The T cell receptor (beta chain) described here comes from a study of blood T cell repertoires in COVID-19. Study-wide context: T cells, B-cell-depleted T cells, or PBMCs supplied cDNA or gDNA.

In the original workflow: Quantification of nucleated cells was approximated via reference gene primer amplification. The protocol was immunoSEQ multiplex PCR, while the TCRdb copy is restricted to in-frame clones and leaves out a portion. That table is the source of V, J and clone size, and D and trimming were worked out from the DNA. In the table there are some 190,000 clones, 70% to 90% of which are singletons. The CDR3 spans 19 residues. V dropped 4 bases and J dropped 0; count of bases not matched to a gene: 13. The germline V gene encodes CDR1 LGHDT and CDR2 YNNKEL (reference sequence). The genes are TRBV3-1 (or the pseudogene TRBV3-2) and TRBJ1-4; 8 nucleotides align to TRBD1. The material sequenced was peripheral blood. This sequence was found in a human donor with active or convalescent COVID-19. The donor label of this sample is uncertain. CDR3 coding DNA: TGTGCCAGCAGCCGCTTCCGGACAGGGAACTCCGCAACTAATGAAAAACTGTTTTTT. Translating gives CASSRFRTGNSATNEKLFF.